The next 23 T cell receptor beta chains were all read from a single sample in a study of tumor-infiltrating lymphocytes in localized non-small cell lung cancer. Assay used: immunoSEQ multiplex PCR; TCRdb lists only in-frame clones, some missing. The sample yields about 12,000 clones, 80% to 90% seen once. The sample consisted of uninvolved lung tissue not adjacent to the tumor. Receptors were obtained from a human donor with non-small cell lung cancer.

V and J are TRBV6-5 and TRBJ2-5; D is perhaps TRBD1 (5 bases). The germline CDR1 and CDR2 sequences are MNHEY and SVGAGI. The CDR3 loop spans 15 amino acids. Trimming left V 2 bases short and J 5 bases short, with 15 bases between. The CDR3 sequence: CASSYRTFSPETQYF. CDR3 sequence (DNA): TGTGCCAGCAGTTACAGGACATTTTCCCCCGAGACCCAGTACTTC.

The chain has TRBV28 and TRBJ2-7, with unresolved D. The CDR3 is made up of 12 amino acids. Germline-derived CDR1 and CDR2 are MDHEN and SYDVKM. With 3 bases removed from V and 8 bases from J, the gap between germline ends came to 11 bases. This chain's CDR3 is CASSFPRRQQYF. The CDR3 DNA reads as TGTGCCAGCAGTTTCCCCAGGCGACAGCAGTACTTC.

This CDR3 reads CASSPTPGSSYEQYF. As DNA, the CDR3 is TGTGCCAGCAGCCCAACCCCGGGGAGCTCCTACGAGCAGTACTTC. The rearrangement joins TRBV5-4 to TRBJ2-7; perhaps TRBD2 as D (5 bases). The CDR3 extends over 15 amino acids. Per germline, CDR1 SGHNT and CDR2 YYREEE (reference sequence). Between the trimmed V and J ends, which lost 4 bases and 0 bases, there was a span of 14 bases.

The chain carries TRBV7-2 and TRBJ1-1, with D maybe TRBD1 (6 bases). The CDR3 consists of 13 residues. Germline V gives CDR1 SGHTA, CDR2 FQGNSA. The ends were cut back, 5 bases at V and 4 bases at J, with 11 bases in the middle. The CDR3 protein is CASSQEQGTEAFF. CDR3 DNA: TGTGCCAGCAGCCAGGAACAGGGCACTGAAGCTTTCTTT. The full variable domain, rest sourced from reference TRBV7-2 and TRBJ1-1, is GAGVSQSPSNKVTEKGKDVELRCDPISGHTALYWYRQSLGQGLEFLIYFQGNSAPDKSGLPSDRFSAERTGGSVSTLTIQRTQQEDSAVYLCASSQEQGTEAFFGQGTRLTVV.

The chain employs TRBV10-1 and TRBJ1-4, with 7 bases matching TRBD1. Germline V CDR1 and CDR2: WNHNN, SYGVQD (reference sequence). The ends lost 5 bases at V and 6 bases at J; junction bases unmatched: 6. The CDR3 extends over 14 amino acids. This CDR3 reads CASSPTGSYEKLFF. The CDR3 DNA reads as TGCGCCAGCAGTCCGACAGGGAGTTATGAAAAACTGTTTTTT.

This chain uses TRBV7-2 with TRBJ2-7; D not resolved. The CDR3 contains 13 residues. Trimming took 5 bases from V and 5 from J, leaving 13 bases between them. Germline V CDR1 and CDR2: SGHTA, FQGNSA. Here the CDR3 DNA reads TGTGCCAGCAGCGCCGACCCACGGAACGAGCAGTACTTC. Protein: CASSADPRNEQYF.

The chain recombines TRBV11-2 with TRBJ2-2; the match to TRBD1 covers 9 bases. CDR1 and CDR2 from the germline V gene are SGHAT and FQNNGV. J lost 7 bases, V lost 1 base, and 4 bases had no gene match. CDR3 length equals 15 residues. The CDR3 coding sequence is TGTGCCAGCAGCTTAGCACAGGGGGCGAGCGGGGAGCTGTTTTTT. Protein product: CASSLAQGASGELFF.

V usage is TRBV6-1 and J usage is TRBJ2-3; D is perhaps TRBD1 (6 bases). Germline V gene data show CDR1 as MNHNS and CDR2 as SASEGT. Trimming shortened V by 6 bases and J by 6 bases, and 16 bases separated the two germline ends. This CDR3 has 14 amino acids. The CDR3 sequence: CASRRQDRGDTQYF. The CDR3 nucleotides read TGTGCCAGCAGAAGACAGGACCGGGGCGATACGCAGTATTTT.

The chain recombines TRBV10-2 with TRBJ2-7; D unresolved. The CDR3 spans 14 residues. Trimming cost V 8 bases and J 3 bases, with 17 bases left between them. Germline lookup yields CDR1 WSHSY and CDR2 SAAADI. The CDR3 loop reads CASRRHLQGYEQYF. The CDR3 DNA sequence: TGCGCCAGCCGGAGACACCTACAAGGCTACGAGCAGTACTTC.

This chain uses TRBV30 with TRBJ1-3; D is undetermined. The CDR3 consists of 13 residues. V shed 2 bases and J shed 2 bases, with 7 bases lying between them. CDR1 and CDR2 from the germline V gene are GTSNPN and SVGIG (reference sequence). The CDR3 sequence: CAWSIQTGNTIYF. The DNA for the CDR3 is TGTGCCTGGAGTATCCAGACTGGAAACACCATATATTTT.

J is TRBJ2-6 and V is TRBV28; D gene unclear. Germline CDR1 reads MDHEN; CDR2 reads SYDVKM. This CDR3 is 14 amino acids long. The V gene lost 8 bases and the J gene lost 1 base, with 9 bases spanning the gap. The CDR3 loop is CASRDFSGANVLTF. In nucleotides, the CDR3 is TGTGCCAGCCGTGATTTTTCTGGGGCCAACGTCCTGACTTTC.

CDR3 residues: CASSIDLPPGGKPQHF. The CDR3 coding sequence is TGTGCCAGTAGTATAGATCTTCCCCCAGGGGGGAAGCCCCAGCATTTT. The chain combines TRBV19 with TRBJ1-5; 7 bases match TRBD1. This CDR3 comprises 16 residues. J gave up 8 bases and V 0 bases, and 10 bases lay outside the gene matches. Per germline, CDR1 LNHDA and CDR2 SQIVND (reference sequence).

The chain carries TRBV27 and TRBJ2-5, with D hard to call. Germline loops: CDR1 MNHEY, CDR2 SMNVEV (reference sequence). Trimming shortened V by 7 bases and J by 5 bases, and 8 bases separated the two germline ends. The CDR3 length is 11 residues. CDR3 DNA: TGTGCCAGCACTCGGCGGGAGACCCAGTACTTC. This translates into CASTRRETQYF.

The chain is built from TRBV4-1 and TRBJ1-5; D is ambiguous. V dropped 0 bases and J dropped 6 bases, with 12 bases sitting between them. CDR3 length equals 15 residues. Germline assignment: CDR1 MGHRA and CDR2 YSYEKL. The CDR3 region has the DNA TGCGCCAGCAGCCAAGATGGTCAGTATCGTCAGCCCCAGCATTTT. It translates to CASSQDGQYRQPQHF.

V gene TRBV6-1 combines with J gene TRBJ2-5; 10 bases are shared with TRBD1. Germline CDR1 MNHNS, CDR2 SASEGT. V lost 4 bases and J lost 2; bases outside the gene matches: 4. The CDR3 has 15 residues. The CDR3 bases are TGTGCCAGCAGTGGCGGACAGGGGGGGCAAGAGACCCAGTACTTC. It translates to CASSGGQGGQETQYF.

This clone was counted once. The chain joins TRBV9 to TRBJ2-7, with D unresolved. This CDR3 region has 11 residues. CDR1 is SGDLS and CDR2 is YYNGEE in the germline V gene. V was cut by 3 bases and J by 3 bases, with 4 bases left in between. The DNA of the CDR3 is TGTGCCAGCAGCGCCCACTACGAGCAGTACTTC. It is translated as CASSAHYEQYF.

The chain combines TRBV5-6 with TRBJ1-1; D remains ambiguous. V lost 1 base and J 1 base, leaving 8 bases between the germline ends. This CDR3 contains 14 residues. Germline V gives CDR1 SGHDT, CDR2 YYEEEE. This chain's CDR3 is CASSLQAGNTEAFF. As DNA, the CDR3 is TGTGCCAGCAGCTTGCAAGCAGGGAACACTGAAGCTTTCTTT. The whole variable domain, filled in from reference TRBV5-6 and TRBJ1-1, reads DAGVTQSPTHLIKTRGQQVTLRCSPKSGHDTVSWYQQALGQGPQFIFQYYEEEERQRGNFPDRFSGHQFPNYSSELNVNALLLGDSALYLCASSLQAGNTEAFFGQGTRLTVV.

The rearrangement links TRBV5-4 to TRBJ2-7, with 12 positions matching TRBD2. The germline CDR1 and CDR2 sequences are SGHNT and YYREEE (reference sequence). With 4 bases clipped from V and 2 bases from J, the junction kept 4 bases outside the gene matches. This CDR3 contains 15 residues. This CDR3 is CASSPSSGGAYEQYF. CDR3 DNA sequence: TGTGCCAGCAGCCCCTCTAGCGGGGGGGCCTACGAGCAGTACTTC.

V is TRBV19 and J is TRBJ1-5; 9 bases align to TRBD1. The CDR3 sequence is 15 residues long. CDR1 LNHDA and CDR2 SQIVND come from the germline V gene (reference sequence). V dropped 2 bases and J dropped 4; count of bases not matched to a gene: 3. CDR3: CASSITGGGNQPQHF. The CDR3 DNA is TGTGCCAGTAGTATAACAGGGGGCGGGAATCAGCCCCAGCATTTT.

This chain joins TRBV10-1 and TRBJ2-1; 9 bases align to TRBD2. The ends lost 6 bases at V and 7 bases at J; junction bases unmatched: 7. Germline loops: CDR1 WNHNN, CDR2 SYGVQD (reference sequence). The CDR3 contains 14 residues. CDR3 sequence (DNA): TGCGCCAGCAGCGCCGGGACTAGCTTTAATGAGCAGTTCTTC. Residues: CASSAGTSFNEQFF.

This clone is a singleton in its sample. V usage is TRBV5-4 and J usage is TRBJ2-7; 12 nucleotides match TRBD2. This CDR3 contains 17 residues. The V gene end was trimmed by 2 bases and the J gene end by 2 bases; junction bases not matched to a gene: 8. Germline V gives CDR1 SGHNT, CDR2 YYREEE (reference sequence). The CDR3 nucleotides read TGTGCCAGCAGCTTATCCGGACTAGCGGGAATCACCTACGAGCAGTACTTC. This gives the protein CASSLSGLAGITYEQYF.

The rearrangement joins TRBV28 to TRBJ2-5, with D maybe TRBD2 (6 bases). The CDR3 sequence is 15 residues long. The V gene's germline CDR1 is MDHEN and CDR2 SYDVKM. The V end lost 8 bases, the J end lost 3 bases, and 19 bases lay between the germline ends. The CDR3 DNA reads TGTGCCAGCGGGAGGAGGGGTTACCCTAAAGAGACCCAGTACTTC. This sequence encodes CASGRRGYPKETQYF.

This clone turned up a few times. The chain links TRBV29-1 to TRBJ1-2; possible D gene TRBD1, 6 bases. Trimming took off 6 bases at V and 2 bases at J, with 13 bases between the two ends. This CDR3 has 13 residues. Germline V gene sequence: CDR1 SQVTM, CDR2 ANQGSEA. CDR3 sequence (DNA): TGCAGCGTGGGGGGGGGCTACAACTATGGCTACACCTTC. Protein product: CSVGGGYNYGYTF.